The clone carrying this T cell receptor (beta chain) was counted ten times or more. The antigen is undetermined. The CDR3 regions of TCR beta were amplified from RNA transcripts. Using the HTBI primer set, a first-round RT-PCR was run on the TCR CDR3. TCRdb itself ran the multiplex PCR reads through MiXCR, one entry per CDR3 protein. The table lists more than 500,000 distinct CDR3 sequences, under 15% of them singletons, with over 3.5% in the top ten. The sample originates from a study of T cells in Graves' hyperthyroidism and ophthalmopathy. The study's findings and limits: In blood, most of the thyroid clonotypes expanded above 0.001 were also present.

The cohort's ophthalmopathy patients, a group with duration under 3 months, had a Clinical Activity Score of at least 3 and a NOSPECS grade of at least 4. Cells are PBMCs isolated from 10 ml of fresh blood. After removal of 1 base from V and 4 bases from J, the junction contained 7 bases not matched to a gene. The germline CDR1 and CDR2 sequences are SGHVS and FQNEAQ. The length of the CDR3 is 15 residues. V is TRBV7-8 and J is TRBJ2-7, with TRBD1 matching over 7 bases. The clonotype was recovered from a woman aged 40 to 55 with Graves' ophthalmopathy. Sequencing was carried out using blood. CDR3 bases: TGTGCCAGCAGCTTAGGGGGACAGAGACTTTACGAGCAGTACTTC. Protein sequence: CASSLGGQRLYEQYF.